This T cell receptor (beta chain) derives from a study of cytomegalovirus exposure and HLA in healthy donors. Study-wide points: A later look showed TCR association rates differing by HLA locus, highest for DRB1 and lowest for HLA-C.

This clone was counted a few times. The antigen is not known. This CDR3 has 13 residues. Germline CDR1 is SQVTM and CDR2 is ANQGSEA. V lost 3 bases, J lost 0 bases, and 9 bases lay in between. PCR employed 60 Vbeta and 13 Jbeta primers. Profiled with immunoSEQ multiplex PCR; TCRdb holds only in-frame clones, not every one. The sample records around 160,000 clones, about 73% being singletons. This sequence was found in a middle-aged man in good health and CMV-seropositive. The source material was PBMCs. The rearrangement joins TRBV29-1 to TRBJ2-7; D not certain. The CDR3 loop is CSVDVRDSYEQYF. DNA of the CDR3: TGCAGCGTTGACGTGCGAGACTCCTACGAGCAGTACTTC.